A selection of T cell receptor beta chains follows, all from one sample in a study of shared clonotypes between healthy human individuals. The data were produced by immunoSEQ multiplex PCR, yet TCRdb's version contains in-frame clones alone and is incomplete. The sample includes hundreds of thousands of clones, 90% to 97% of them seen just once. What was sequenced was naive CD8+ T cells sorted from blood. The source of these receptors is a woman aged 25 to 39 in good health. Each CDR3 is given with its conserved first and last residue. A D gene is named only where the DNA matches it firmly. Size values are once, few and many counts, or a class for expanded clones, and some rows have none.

TGTGCCAGCAGTTTATCGTTGGGACTAGCGGGGGGAAAGGATACGCAGTATTTT CASSLSLGLAGGKDTQYF TRBV28 NA TRBD2 TRBJ2-3
TGTGCCAGCAGCTTGGAGGATGGTCAAACTTACGAGCAGTACTTC CASSLEDGQTYEQYF TRBV5-4 NA NA TRBJ2-7
TGTGCCAGAAATACAGGGGACGGCCCCTATAATTCACCCCTCCACTTT CARNTGDGPYNSPLHF TRBV27 NA TRBD1 TRBJ1-6
TGTGCCAGTAGTATAGGCGTAGGCAGTAGCACAGATACGCAGTATTTT CASSIGVGSSTDTQYF TRBV19 once NA TRBJ2-3
TGTGCCAGCAGTAACACAGGGTATGTGTCCTACAATGAGCAGTTCTTC CASSNTGYVSYNEQFF TRBV9 NA NA TRBJ2-1
TGTGCCAGCAGCCAAGAAGCTAGGTTCACCGGGGAGCTGTTTTTT CASSQEARFTGELFF TRBV14 NA NA TRBJ2-2
TGTGCCAGCAGCCCCTTAGATACGCAGTATTTT CASSPLDTQYF TRBV7-9 once NA TRBJ2-3
TGTGCCAGCAGCTACGGACAGGGAAATCAGCCCCAGCATTTT CASSYGQGNQPQHF TRBV21-1 NA NA TRBJ1-5
TGTGCCAGCAGCTTGGGGGCAGTTAATGAAAAACTGTTTTTT CASSLGAVNEKLFF TRBV5-6 NA NA TRBJ1-4
TGCGCCAGCAGCGCGGGACTCATGAACACCGGGGAGCTGTTTTTT CASSAGLMNTGELFF TRBV5-1 NA NA TRBJ2-2
TGCGCCAGCAGCTTGTACACGGATCTCACCGCCAAAAACATTCAGTACTTC CASSLYTDLTAKNIQYF TRBV5-1 NA NA TRBJ2-4
TGCAGCGTCTGGACTAGCGGGAGTCCCTATAGGGACGAGCAGTACTTC CSVWTSGSPYRDEQYF TRBV29-1 NA TRBD2 TRBJ2-7
TGTGCCAGCAGTTACGGGACCCCCACAGATACGCAGTATTTT CASSYGTPTDTQYF TRBV6-5 NA NA TRBJ2-3
TGTGCCAGCAGTTACGGGCAGGGGGAAAAACTGTTTTTT CASSYGQGEKLFF TRBV6-5 NA NA TRBJ1-4
TGTGCCAGCCTACTGGAGAGCGACAGGGCGGTGTACAATGAGCAGTTCTTC CASLLESDRAVYNEQFF TRBV25-1 NA TRBD1 TRBJ2-1
TGTGCCAGCAGCTCACAGGGGACGGATGGCTACACCTTC CASSSQGTDGYTF TRBV7-9 few TRBD1 TRBJ1-2
TGCGCCAGCCGGCCGTCCGGGGGCGGTCAGCCCCAGCATTTT CASRPSGGGQPQHF TRBV4-1 NA NA TRBJ1-5
TGTGCCAGCAGGACCACCGGGCTCTGGGGCAATCAGCCCCAGCATTTT CASRTTGLWGNQPQHF TRBV28 NA NA TRBJ1-5
TGTGCCAGCAGCTTATCAGATCTGAACACTGAAGCTTTCTTT CASSLSDLNTEAFF TRBV7-9 once NA TRBJ1-1
TGTGCCAGCAGTTTAACGCCGGGAGCGGATACGCAGTATTTT CASSLTPGADTQYF TRBV27 NA NA TRBJ2-3
TGTGCCAGCAGTGCGCTTGCTCCTTGGTCCCTAAATGAGCAGTTCTTC CASSALAPWSLNEQFF TRBV2 NA NA TRBJ2-1
TGTGCCAGCAGCTTGGCCTACCAGGGTCCCTCAAACACTGAAGCTTTCTTT CASSLAYQGPSNTEAFF TRBV5-6 NA NA TRBJ1-1
TGTGCCATCAGTGAGTCTGAGCGGGACCCCACAGATACGCAGTATTTT CAISESERDPTDTQYF TRBV10-3 NA TRBD2 TRBJ2-3
TGTGCCAGCTCCCAGAACTGGGTCTATGGCTACACCTTC CASSQNWVYGYTF TRBV7-2 NA NA TRBJ1-2
TGTGCCAGCAGCTTGGGACAGTACTACGAGCAGTACTTC CASSLGQYYEQYF TRBV13 once TRBD1 TRBJ2-7
TGCGCCAGCAGTTTGGGGCCCTCCTACGAGCAGTACTTC CASSLGPSYEQYF TRBV10-1 NA NA TRBJ2-7
TGTGCCAGCAGCCTTAACGGAGGGAATAATGAGCAGTTCTTC CASSLNGGNNEQFF TRBV27 NA NA TRBJ2-1
TGTGCCAGCAGTCAAATGGGGGAGAAGATCTACGAGCAGTACTTC CASSQMGEKIYEQYF TRBV6-5 NA NA TRBJ2-7
TGTGCCAGCAGTGAAGAAACTAGCGGGAGGCCGGGAAACATTCAGTACTTC CASSEETSGRPGNIQYF TRBV2 NA TRBD2 TRBJ2-4
TGTGCCAGCAGCCCCGGACTAGCGGGAGGGCCAGGGGAGACCCAGTACTTC CASSPGLAGGPGETQYF TRBV7-2 NA TRBD2 TRBJ2-5
TGCGCCAGCAGCGTGACAGGGGTCGGGCTCAATGAGCAGTTCTTC CASSVTGVGLNEQFF TRBV5-1 NA TRBD1 TRBJ2-1
TGTGCCAGCAGTTTCTCGGGTTGTAATGACAGGGCGGGGGATCAGCCCCAGCATTTT CASSFSGCNDRAGDQPQHF TRBV27 NA TRBD1 TRBJ1-5
TGTGCCAGCAGTTACCCGACTAGCGGGAGTGGGATAGATACGCAGTATTTT CASSYPTSGSGIDTQYF TRBV27 NA TRBD2 TRBJ2-3
TGTGCCAGCAGTGGACTACGGAGACAGGGAGCGAACACTGAAGCTTTCTTT CASSGLRRQGANTEAFF TRBV6-4 NA TRBD1 TRBJ1-1
TGTGCCAGCAGCCTAGGGGACACTGAAGCTTTCTTT CASSLGDTEAFF TRBV11-2 NA NA TRBJ1-1
TGTGCCACCAGCAGATCATCCACCACTAGGATCACCGGGGAGCTGTTTTTT CATSRSSTTRITGELFF TRBV15 few NA TRBJ2-2
TGTGCCAGCAGTGCAAGACAGGGAATGAACACTGAAGCTTTCTTT CASSARQGMNTEAFF TRBV27 once TRBD1 TRBJ1-1
TGTGCCAGCAGTTTATCGCTAGGTTGGGCCAGCGGCCTCTCCACAGATACGCAGTATTTT CASSLSLGWASGLSTDTQYF TRBV27 NA NA TRBJ2-3
TGCGCCAGCAGCCAAGTAGCGCTACTAGCGGGAAGTAATGAGCAGTTCTTC CASSQVALLAGSNEQFF TRBV4-1 NA TRBD2 TRBJ2-1
TGTGCCAGCAGCTCTTTACCAGGACTGACGAACACTGAAGCTTTCTTT CASSSLPGLTNTEAFF TRBV7-8 NA NA TRBJ1-1
TGCGCCAGCAGCCAGACAGGCAGAAACGGTGCTGAAGCTTTCTTT CASSQTGRNGAEAFF TRBV10-2 NA NA TRBJ1-1
TGCGCCAGCCTATTACAGGGGGCAAACACTGAAGCTTTCTTT CASLLQGANTEAFF TRBV10-2 NA TRBD1 TRBJ1-1
TGTGCCAGCAGCGGACGGACAGGGGGTCGGGAGACCCAGTACTTC CASSGRTGGRETQYF TRBV9 NA TRBD1 TRBJ2-5
TGCAGCGTGAGGACATCTAGCTCCTACGAGCAGTACTTC CSVRTSSSYEQYF TRBV29-1 NA NA TRBJ2-7
TGTGCCAGCAGCTTTTGGCAGGGACTAGCATCAGATACGCAGTATTTT CASSFWQGLASDTQYF TRBV7-9 NA TRBD2 TRBJ2-3
TGTGCCAGCTCACTTTCGGGACTAGCGGGACAACAGATTTGGAATGAGCAGTTCTTC CASSLSGLAGQQIWNEQFF TRBV2 NA TRBD2 TRBJ2-1
TGTGCCAGCAGTTCCTCGTACAGGGGGAGGACTGAAGCTTTCTTT CASSSSYRGRTEAFF TRBV28 NA TRBD1 TRBJ1-1
TGTGCCAGCAGTTTAAGCCGATCTAGCGGGAGGGTCTCCTACGAGCAGTACTTC CASSLSRSSGRVSYEQYF TRBV28 NA TRBD2 TRBJ2-7
TGTGCCAGCAGCCGTAACACTGAAGCTTTCTTT CASSRNTEAFF TRBV5-4 NA NA TRBJ1-1
TGTGCCAGCAGCTTAGCGGCTGGGCTAGCGGGAGCCTACAATGAGCAGTTCTTC CASSLAAGLAGAYNEQFF TRBV7-6 NA TRBD2 TRBJ2-1
TGTGCCAGCAGCCTTGGGACTAGCCCTACCTACGAGCAGTACTTC CASSLGTSPTYEQYF TRBV7-3 NA TRBD2 TRBJ2-7
TGCGCCAGCAGCCAAGATTCCCTGTCTGGAGACAGGGGGTTAAACAATCAGCCCCAGCATTTT CASSQDSLSGDRGLNNQPQHF TRBV4-1 NA TRBD1 TRBJ1-5
TGTGCCATACGACTAGCGAACACCGGGGAGCTGTTTTTT CAIRLANTGELFF TRBV19 NA NA TRBJ2-2